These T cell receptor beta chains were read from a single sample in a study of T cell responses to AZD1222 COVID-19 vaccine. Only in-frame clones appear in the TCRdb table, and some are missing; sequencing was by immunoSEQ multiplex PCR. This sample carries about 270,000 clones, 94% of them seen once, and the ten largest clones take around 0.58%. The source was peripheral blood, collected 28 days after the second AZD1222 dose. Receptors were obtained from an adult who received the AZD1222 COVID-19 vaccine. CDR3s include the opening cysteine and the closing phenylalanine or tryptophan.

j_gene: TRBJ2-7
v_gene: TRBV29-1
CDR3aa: CSVQDRAGGEQYF

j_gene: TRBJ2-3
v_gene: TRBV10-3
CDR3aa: CAISERGATDTQYF

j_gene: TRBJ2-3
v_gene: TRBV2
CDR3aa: CASSKGDTQYF

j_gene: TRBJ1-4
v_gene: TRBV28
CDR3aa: CASSSEILQKLFF

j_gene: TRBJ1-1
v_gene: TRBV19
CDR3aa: CASSIPGVTEAFF

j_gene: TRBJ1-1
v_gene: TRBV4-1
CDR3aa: CASSQDQGKYQAFF

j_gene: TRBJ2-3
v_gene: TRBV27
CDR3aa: CASSLSTSHNFSTDTQYF

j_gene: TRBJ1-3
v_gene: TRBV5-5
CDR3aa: CASSSMTRLVNTIYF

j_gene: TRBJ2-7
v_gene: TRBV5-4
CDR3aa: CASSLDSGGIEQYF

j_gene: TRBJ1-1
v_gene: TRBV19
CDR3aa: CASSPGQVNTEAFF

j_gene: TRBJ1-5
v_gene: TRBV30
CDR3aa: CAWSVEIGPQHF

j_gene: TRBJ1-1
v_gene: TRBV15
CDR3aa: CATSGDRDPEAFF

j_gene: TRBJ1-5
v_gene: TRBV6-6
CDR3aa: CASSPLGNNQPQHF

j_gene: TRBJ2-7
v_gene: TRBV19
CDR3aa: CASSIGRRYEQYF

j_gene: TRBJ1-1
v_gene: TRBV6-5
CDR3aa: CASSSIPAGTEAFF

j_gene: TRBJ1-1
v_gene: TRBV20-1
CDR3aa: CSAGQGTEAFF

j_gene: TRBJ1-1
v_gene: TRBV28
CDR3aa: CASSFPAGGTEAFF

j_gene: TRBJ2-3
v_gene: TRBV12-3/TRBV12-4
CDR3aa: CASSFSRTDTQYF

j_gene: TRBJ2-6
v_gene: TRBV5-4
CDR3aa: CASSSPWGGPGANVLTF

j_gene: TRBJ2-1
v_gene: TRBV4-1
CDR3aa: CASSQEARRGEQFF

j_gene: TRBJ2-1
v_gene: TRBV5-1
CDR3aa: CASSLGLAGVSIDEQFF

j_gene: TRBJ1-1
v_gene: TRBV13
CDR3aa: CASSLVTEAFF

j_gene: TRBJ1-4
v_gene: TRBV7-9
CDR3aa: CASSLVGTANEKLFF

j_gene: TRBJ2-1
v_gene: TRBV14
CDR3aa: CASSVSGSDEQFF

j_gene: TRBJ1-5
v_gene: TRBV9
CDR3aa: CASSPGVGSNQPQHF

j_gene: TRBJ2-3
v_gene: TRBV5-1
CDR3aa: CASSLVAGTLSTDTQYF

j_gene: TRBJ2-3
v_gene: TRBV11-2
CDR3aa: CASSGGFSTDTQYF

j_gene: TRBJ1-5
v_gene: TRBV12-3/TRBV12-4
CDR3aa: CASSGQWGGAQHF

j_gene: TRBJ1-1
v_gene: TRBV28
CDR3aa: CASRTPRGTEAFF

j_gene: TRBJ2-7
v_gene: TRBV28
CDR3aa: CASSTWDSRGYEQYF

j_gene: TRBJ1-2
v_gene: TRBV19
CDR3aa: CASSPPGTARGGYTF

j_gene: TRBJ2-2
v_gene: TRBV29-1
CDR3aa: CSVDGGGARNTGELFF

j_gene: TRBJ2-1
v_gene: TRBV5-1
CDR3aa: CASSYGLAGVDEQFF

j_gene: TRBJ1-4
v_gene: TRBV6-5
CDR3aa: CASSHTGTGGEKLFF

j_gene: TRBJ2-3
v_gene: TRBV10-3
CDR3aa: CAISQTGGTDTQYF

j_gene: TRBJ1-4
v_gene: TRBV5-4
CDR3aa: CTSSSSGTENEKLFF

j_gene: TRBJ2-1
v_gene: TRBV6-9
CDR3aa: CASSSPRGGSYNEQFF

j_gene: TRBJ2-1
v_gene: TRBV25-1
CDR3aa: CASSDGYEQFF

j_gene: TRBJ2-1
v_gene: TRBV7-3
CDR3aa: CASSEGTLIYNEQFF

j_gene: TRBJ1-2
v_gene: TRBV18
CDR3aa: CASSIQSGYTF

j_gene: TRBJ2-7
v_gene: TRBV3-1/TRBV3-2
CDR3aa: CASSLRDSYEQYF

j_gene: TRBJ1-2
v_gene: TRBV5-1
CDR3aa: CASSFGQGGGYTF

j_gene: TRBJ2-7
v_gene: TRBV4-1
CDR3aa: CASSQEGLTPYEQYF

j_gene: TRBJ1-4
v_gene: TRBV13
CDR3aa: CASSSRTNTATNEKLFF

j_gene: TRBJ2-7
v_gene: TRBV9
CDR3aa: CASSVGTEYEQYF

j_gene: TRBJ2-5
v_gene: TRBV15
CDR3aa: CATSSGGTQYF

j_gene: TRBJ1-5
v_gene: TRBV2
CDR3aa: CASTGTERNQPQHF

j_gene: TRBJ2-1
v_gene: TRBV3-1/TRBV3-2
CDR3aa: CASSPAASGHNEQFF

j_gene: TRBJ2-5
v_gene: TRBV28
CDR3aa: CAARDKRGRETQYF

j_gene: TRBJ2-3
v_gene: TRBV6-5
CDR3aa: CASSYSITDTQYF

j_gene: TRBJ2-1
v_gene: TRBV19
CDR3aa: CASSMGTSGGRVQFF

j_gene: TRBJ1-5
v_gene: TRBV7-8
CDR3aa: CASSLGGGNQPQHF

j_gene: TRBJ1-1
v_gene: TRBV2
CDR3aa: CASSRQGNTEAFF

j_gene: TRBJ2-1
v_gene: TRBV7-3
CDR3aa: CASSPGRGTSYNEQFF

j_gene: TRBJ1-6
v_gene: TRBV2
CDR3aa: CASMMAGQGHSPLHF

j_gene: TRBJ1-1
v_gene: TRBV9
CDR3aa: CASTSIGQFSLSEAFF

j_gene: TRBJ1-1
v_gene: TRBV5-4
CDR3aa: CASSLVRGDGEAFF

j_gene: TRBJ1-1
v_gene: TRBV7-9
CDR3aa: CASSPQGARADTEAFF

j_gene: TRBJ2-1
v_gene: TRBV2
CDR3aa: CASSARGLAGNYNEQFF

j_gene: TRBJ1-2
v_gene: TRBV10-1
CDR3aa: CASSENPGYGYTF